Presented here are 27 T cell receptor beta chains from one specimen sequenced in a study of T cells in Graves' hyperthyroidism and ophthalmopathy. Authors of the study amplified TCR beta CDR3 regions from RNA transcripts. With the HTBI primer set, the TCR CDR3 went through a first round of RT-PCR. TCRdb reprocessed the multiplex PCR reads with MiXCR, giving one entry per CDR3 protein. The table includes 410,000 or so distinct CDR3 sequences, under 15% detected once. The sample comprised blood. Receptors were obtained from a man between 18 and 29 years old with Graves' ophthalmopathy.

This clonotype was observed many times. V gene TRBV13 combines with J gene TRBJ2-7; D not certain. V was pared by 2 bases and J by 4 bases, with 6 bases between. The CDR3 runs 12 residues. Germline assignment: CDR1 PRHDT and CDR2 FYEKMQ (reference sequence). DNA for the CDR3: TGTGCCAGCAGCTTACCAGGTTACGAGCAGTACTTC. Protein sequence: CASSLPGYEQYF.

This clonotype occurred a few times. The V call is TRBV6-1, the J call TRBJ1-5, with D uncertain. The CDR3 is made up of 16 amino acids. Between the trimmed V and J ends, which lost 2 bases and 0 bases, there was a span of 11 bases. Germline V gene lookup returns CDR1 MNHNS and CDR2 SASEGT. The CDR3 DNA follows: TGTGCCAGCAGTGAATACAGCGCGTATAGCAATCAGCCCCAGCATTTT. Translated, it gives CASSEYSAYSNQPQHF.

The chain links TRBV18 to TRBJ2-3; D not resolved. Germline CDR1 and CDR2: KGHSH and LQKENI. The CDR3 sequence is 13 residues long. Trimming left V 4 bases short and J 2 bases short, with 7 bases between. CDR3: CASSLLDTDTQYF. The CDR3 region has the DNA TGTGCCAGCTCACTACTCGACACAGATACGCAGTATTTT.

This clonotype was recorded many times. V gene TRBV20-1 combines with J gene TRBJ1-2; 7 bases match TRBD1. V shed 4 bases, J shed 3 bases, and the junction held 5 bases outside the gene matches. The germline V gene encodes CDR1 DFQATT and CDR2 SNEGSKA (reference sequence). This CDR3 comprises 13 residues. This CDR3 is CSATVTGHYGYTF. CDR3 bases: TGCAGTGCTACCGTGACAGGGCACTATGGCTACACCTTC.

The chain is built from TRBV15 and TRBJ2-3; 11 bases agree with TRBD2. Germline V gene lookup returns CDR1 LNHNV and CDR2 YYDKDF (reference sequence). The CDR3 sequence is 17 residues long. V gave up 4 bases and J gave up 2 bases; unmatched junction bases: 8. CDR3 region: CATSTQLAGAYTDTQYF. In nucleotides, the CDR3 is TGTGCCACCAGCACCCAACTAGCGGGGGCCTACACAGATACGCAGTATTTT.

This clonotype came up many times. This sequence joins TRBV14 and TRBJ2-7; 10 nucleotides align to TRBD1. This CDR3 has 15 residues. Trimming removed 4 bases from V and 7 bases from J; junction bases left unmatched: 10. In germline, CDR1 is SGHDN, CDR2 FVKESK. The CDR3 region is CASSPRDRGIREQYF. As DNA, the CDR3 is TGTGCCAGCAGCCCGAGGGACAGGGGAATAAGGGAGCAGTACTTC.

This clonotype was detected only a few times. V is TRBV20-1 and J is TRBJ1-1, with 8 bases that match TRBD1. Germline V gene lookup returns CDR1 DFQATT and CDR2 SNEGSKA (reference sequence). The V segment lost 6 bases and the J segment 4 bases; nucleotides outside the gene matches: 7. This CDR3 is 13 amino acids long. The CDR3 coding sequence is TGCAGTGCGATTCGGACAGGGATCACTGAAGCTTTCTTT. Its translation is CSAIRTGITEAFF.

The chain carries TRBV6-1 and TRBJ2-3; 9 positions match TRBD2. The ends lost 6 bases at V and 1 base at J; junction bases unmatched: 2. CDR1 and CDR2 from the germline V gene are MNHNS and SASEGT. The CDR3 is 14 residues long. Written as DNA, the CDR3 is TGTGCCAGCAGCGGGACTAGCCGCACAGATACGCAGTATTTT. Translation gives CASSGTSRTDTQYF.

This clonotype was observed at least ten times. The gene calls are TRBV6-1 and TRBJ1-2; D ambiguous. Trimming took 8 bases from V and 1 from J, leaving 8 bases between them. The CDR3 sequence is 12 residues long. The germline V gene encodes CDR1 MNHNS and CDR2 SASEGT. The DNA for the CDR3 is TGTGCCAGCGGGAGAAATAACTATGGCTACACCTTC. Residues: CASGRNNYGYTF.

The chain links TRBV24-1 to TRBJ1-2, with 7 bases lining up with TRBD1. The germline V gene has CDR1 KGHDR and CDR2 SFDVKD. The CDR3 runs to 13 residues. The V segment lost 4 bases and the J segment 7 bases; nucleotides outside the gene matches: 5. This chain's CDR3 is CATSDRDSLGYTF. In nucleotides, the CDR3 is TGTGCCACCAGTGACCGGGACAGTCTTGGCTACACCTTC.

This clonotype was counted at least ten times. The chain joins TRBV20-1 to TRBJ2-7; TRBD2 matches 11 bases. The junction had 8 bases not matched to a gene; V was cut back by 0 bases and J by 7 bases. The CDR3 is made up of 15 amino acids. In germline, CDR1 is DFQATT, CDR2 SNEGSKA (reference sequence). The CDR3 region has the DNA TGCAGTGCTAGAGAAAACCTAGCGGGGGGTCAAGAGCAGTACTTC. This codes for CSARENLAGGQEQYF.

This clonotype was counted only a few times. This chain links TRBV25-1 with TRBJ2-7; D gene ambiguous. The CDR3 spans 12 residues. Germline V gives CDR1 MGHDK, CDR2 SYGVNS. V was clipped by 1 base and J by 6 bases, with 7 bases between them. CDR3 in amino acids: CASSESVREQYF. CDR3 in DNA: TGTGCCAGCAGTGAATCGGTTCGCGAGCAGTACTTC.

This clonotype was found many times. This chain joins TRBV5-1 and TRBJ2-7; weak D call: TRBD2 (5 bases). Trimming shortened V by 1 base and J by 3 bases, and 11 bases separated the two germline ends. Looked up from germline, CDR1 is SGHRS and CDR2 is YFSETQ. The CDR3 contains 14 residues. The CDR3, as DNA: TGCGCCAGCAGCTTGCGCGGAGGAGGCTACGAGCAGTACTTC. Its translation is CASSLRGGGYEQYF.

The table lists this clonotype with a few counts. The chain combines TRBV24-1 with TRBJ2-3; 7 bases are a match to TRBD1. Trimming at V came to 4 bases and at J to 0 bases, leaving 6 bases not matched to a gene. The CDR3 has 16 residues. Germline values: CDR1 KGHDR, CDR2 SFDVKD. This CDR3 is CATSDPGQLSTDTQYF. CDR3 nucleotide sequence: TGTGCCACCAGTGACCCGGGACAGCTTAGCACAGATACGCAGTATTTT.

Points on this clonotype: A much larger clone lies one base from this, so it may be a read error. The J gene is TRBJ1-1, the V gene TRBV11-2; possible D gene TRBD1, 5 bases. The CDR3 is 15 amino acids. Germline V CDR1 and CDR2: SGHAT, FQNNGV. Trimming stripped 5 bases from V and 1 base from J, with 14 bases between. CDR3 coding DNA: TGTGCCAGCAGCGTAGGGGACGCCGGGAACACTGAAGCTTTCTTT. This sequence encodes CASSVGDAGNTEAFF.

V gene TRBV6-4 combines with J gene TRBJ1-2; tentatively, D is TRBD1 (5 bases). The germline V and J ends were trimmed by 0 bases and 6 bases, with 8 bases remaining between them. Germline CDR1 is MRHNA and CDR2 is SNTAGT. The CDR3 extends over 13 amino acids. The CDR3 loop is CASSDSTGDGYTF. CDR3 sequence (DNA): TGTGCCAGCAGTGACTCGACGGGGGATGGCTACACCTTC.

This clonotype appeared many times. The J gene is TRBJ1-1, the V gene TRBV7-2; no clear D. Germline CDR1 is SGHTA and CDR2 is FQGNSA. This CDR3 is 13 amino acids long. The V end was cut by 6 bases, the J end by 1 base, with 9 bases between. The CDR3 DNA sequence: TGTGCCAGCAGTACACAAAAGAACACTGAAGCTTTCTTT. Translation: CASSTQKNTEAFF.

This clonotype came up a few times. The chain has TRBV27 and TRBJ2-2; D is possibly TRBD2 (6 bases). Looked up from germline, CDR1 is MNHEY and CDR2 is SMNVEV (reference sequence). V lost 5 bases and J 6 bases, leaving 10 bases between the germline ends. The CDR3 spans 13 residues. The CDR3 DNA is TGTGCCAGCAGTCGCGGGGCAGCCGGGGAGCTGTTTTTT. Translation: CASSRGAAGELFF.

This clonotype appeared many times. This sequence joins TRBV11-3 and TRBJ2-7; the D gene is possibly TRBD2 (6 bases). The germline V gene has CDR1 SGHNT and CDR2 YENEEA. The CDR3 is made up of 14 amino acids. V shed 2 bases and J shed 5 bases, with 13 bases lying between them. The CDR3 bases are TGTGCCAGCAGCTTAATGGGAGGTTTAGACGAGCAGTACTTC. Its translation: CASSLMGGLDEQYF.

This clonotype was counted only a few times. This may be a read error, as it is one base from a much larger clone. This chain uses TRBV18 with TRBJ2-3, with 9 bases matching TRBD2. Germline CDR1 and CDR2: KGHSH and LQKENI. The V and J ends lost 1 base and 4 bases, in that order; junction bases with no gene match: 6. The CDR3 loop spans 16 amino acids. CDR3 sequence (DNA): TGTGCCAGCTCACCACTGACTAGCGGTAGCGCAGATACGCAGTATTTT. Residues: CASSPLTSGSADTQYF.

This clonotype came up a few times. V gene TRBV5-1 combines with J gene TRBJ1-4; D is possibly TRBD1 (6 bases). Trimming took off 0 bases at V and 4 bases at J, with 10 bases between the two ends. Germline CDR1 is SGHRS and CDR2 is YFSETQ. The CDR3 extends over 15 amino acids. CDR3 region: CASSLDREVNEKLFF. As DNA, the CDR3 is TGCGCCAGCAGCTTGGACAGGGAGGTTAATGAAAAACTGTTTTTT.

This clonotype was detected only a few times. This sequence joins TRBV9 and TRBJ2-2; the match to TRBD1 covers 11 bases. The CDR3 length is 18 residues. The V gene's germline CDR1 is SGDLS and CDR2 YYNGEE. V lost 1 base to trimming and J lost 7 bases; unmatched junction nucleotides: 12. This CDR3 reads CASSVTLLGQGAGGELFF. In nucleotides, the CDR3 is TGTGCCAGCAGCGTAACCCTCTTAGGACAGGGGGCCGGCGGGGAGCTGTTTTTT.

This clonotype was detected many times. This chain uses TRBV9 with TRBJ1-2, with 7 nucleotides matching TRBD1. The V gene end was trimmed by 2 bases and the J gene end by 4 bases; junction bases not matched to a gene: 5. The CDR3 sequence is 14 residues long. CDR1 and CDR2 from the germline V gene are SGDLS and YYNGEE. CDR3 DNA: TGTGCCAGCAGCGTGGGTCAGGGGGTCTATGGCTACACCTTC. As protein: CASSVGQGVYGYTF.

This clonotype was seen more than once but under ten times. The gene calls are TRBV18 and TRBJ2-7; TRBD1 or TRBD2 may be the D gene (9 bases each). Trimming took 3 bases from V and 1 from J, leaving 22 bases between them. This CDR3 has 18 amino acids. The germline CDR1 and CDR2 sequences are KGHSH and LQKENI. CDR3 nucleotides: TGTGCCAGCTCACCGCCGACTAGCGGACAGGGGTGGTCCTACGAGCAGTACTTC. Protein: CASSPPTSGQGWSYEQYF.

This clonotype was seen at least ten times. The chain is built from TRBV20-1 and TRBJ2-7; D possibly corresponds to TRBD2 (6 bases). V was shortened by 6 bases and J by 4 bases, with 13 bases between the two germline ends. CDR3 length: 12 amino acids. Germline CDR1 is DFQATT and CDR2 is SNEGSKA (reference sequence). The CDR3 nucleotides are TGCAGTGCGGACGGGGGATTATACGAGCAGTACTTC. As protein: CSADGGLYEQYF.

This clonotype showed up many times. The CDR3 DNA reads as TGTGCCAGCAGCCTCAGAGGGGAGCAGTACTTC. It codes for CASSLRGEQYF. The V and J genes are TRBV7-8 and TRBJ2-7; perhaps TRBD2 as D (5 bases). Germline V gene lookup returns CDR1 SGHVS and CDR2 FQNEAQ. CDR3 length: 11 residues. Trimming cost V 5 bases and J 7 bases, with 9 bases left between them.

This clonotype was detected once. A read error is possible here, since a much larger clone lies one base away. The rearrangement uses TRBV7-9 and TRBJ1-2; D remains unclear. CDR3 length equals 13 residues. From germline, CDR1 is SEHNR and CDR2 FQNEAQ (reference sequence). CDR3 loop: CASSLLWEDGCTF. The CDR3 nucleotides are TGTGCCAGCAGCTTACTGTGGGAGGATGGCTGCACCTTC.